Listed below are T cell receptor beta chains from one sample, sequenced in a study of cytomegalovirus exposure and HLA in healthy donors. Only in-frame clones appear in the TCRdb table, and some are missing; sequencing was by immunoSEQ multiplex PCR. The sample gives roughly 110,000 clones, approximately 81% of which show up once; around 3% is in the top ten. The sample consisted of PBMCs. These receptor sequences come from a woman aged 18-29 years in good health and CMV-seropositive. The CDR3 runs from the conserved cysteine through the conserved F or W. D genes are given only for firm matches. The size of a clone is reported for some rows only, either as once, few or many, or as a class for expanded clones.

>-|TRBV19|TRBJ2-1|once
CASSILDSNNEQFF
TGTGCCAGTAGTATCCTCGACAGCAACAATGAGCAGTTCTTC
>-|TRBV6-5|TRBJ1-2|-
CASSFLGGGYGYTF
TGTGCCAGCAGTTTCCTAGGGGGTGGCTATGGCTACACCTTC
>TRBD1|TRBV29-1|TRBJ1-2|-
CSGYTGVNYGYTF
TGCAGCGGTTACACAGGGGTTAACTATGGCTACACCTTC
>TRBD2|TRBV5-1|TRBJ2-3|once
CASSFGLAGVLGDTQYF
TGCGCCAGCAGCTTTGGACTAGCGGGAGTTCTCGGAGATACGCAGTATTTT
>-|TRBV7-9|TRBJ1-1|-
CASSPSQRGGTEAFF
TGTGCCAGCAGCCCCTCCCAGAGAGGGGGCACTGAAGCTTTCTTT
>-|TRBV7-9|TRBJ1-1|-
CASSLGEENTEAFF
TGTGCCAGCAGCTTAGGGGAGGAGAACACTGAAGCTTTCTTT
>-|TRBV7-9|TRBJ1-4|-
CASSPPGQGNEKLFF
TGTGCCAGCAGCCCCCCCGGCCAGGGAAATGAAAAACTGTTTTTT
>-|TRBV7-3|TRBJ2-7|-
CASSGGTGSSYEQYF
TGTGCCAGCAGCGGTGGGACTGGGAGCTCCTACGAGCAGTACTTC
>-|TRBV15|TRBJ1-1|-
CATSRALSNTEAFF
TGTGCCACCAGCAGAGCCCTCTCGAACACTGAAGCTTTCTTT
>TRBD1|TRBV19|TRBJ1-5|-
CASSIAGGQFIHQPQHF
TGTGCCAGTAGTATAGCAGGGGGACAGTTCATCCATCAGCCCCAGCATTTT
>-|TRBV19|TRBJ2-1|-
CASSIVATSSYNEQFF
TGTGCCAGTAGTATAGTTGCCACGAGCTCCTACAATGAGCAGTTCTTC
>TRBD1|TRBV10-3|TRBJ2-5|-
CAVRDRAQETQYF
TGTGCCGTAAGGGACAGGGCCCAGGAGACCCAGTACTTC
>-|TRBV18|TRBJ1-1|-
CASSPLNLGGNTEAFF
TGTGCCAGCTCACCACTGAATCTGGGGGGAAACACTGAAGCTTTCTTT
>-|TRBV2|TRBJ2-1|-
CASIQVLLSYNEQFF
TGTGCCAGCATCCAGGTCCTTCTCTCCTACAATGAGCAGTTCTTC
>TRBD2|TRBV18|TRBJ2-7|-
CASSLDRGLAGGPHEQYF
TGTGCCAGCTCATTAGACAGGGGACTAGCGGGAGGGCCCCACGAGCAGTACTTC
>-|TRBV10-1|TRBJ2-7|-
CASSPSPGYEQYF
TGCGCCAGCTCCCCCTCGCCGGGATACGAGCAGTACTTC
>TRBD1|TRBV5-1|TRBJ2-5|few
CASSLGDRGETQYF
TGCGCCAGCAGCTTGGGAGACAGGGGAGAGACCCAGTACTTC
>TRBD1|TRBV2|TRBJ2-2|-
CASSRDRESGELFF
TGTGCCAGCAGTCGAGACAGGGAATCCGGGGAGCTGTTTTTT
>-|TRBV5-4|TRBJ1-4|-
CASSLFGGREKLFF
TGTGCCAGCAGCTTGTTCGGGGGGCGTGAAAAACTGTTTTTT
>TRBD1|TRBV7-2|TRBJ1-5|-
CASSLARGLNQPQHF
TGTGCCAGCAGCTTAGCCAGGGGGCTCAATCAGCCCCAGCATTTT
>-|TRBV28|TRBJ2-7|-
CASTSNSYEQYF
TGTGCCAGCACTTCCAACAGCTACGAGCAGTACTTC
>-|TRBV6-6|TRBJ2-5|-
CASSYHGSQETQYF
TGTGCCAGCAGTTACCACGGGAGCCAAGAGACCCAGTACTTC
>TRBD1|TRBV30|TRBJ2-5|-
CAWSLQGARETQYF
TGTGCCTGGAGTCTACAGGGGGCCAGGGAGACCCAGTACTTC
>-|TRBV7-7|TRBJ2-5|-
CASSPRLGQTQYF
TGTGCTAGCAGCCCCCGACTGGGTCAGACCCAGTACTTC
>TRBD2|TRBV5-1|TRBJ2-7|-
CASRSGRGSYEQYF
TGCGCCAGCAGAAGCGGGAGGGGGTCCTACGAGCAGTACTTC
>-|TRBV7-9|TRBJ1-4|-
CASSLVGDTNEKLFF
TGTGCCAGCAGCTTAGTGGGGGACACAAATGAAAAACTGTTTTTT
>TRBD1|TRBV28|TRBJ1-5|once
CASSGQGASNQPQHF
TGTGCCAGCAGTGGACAGGGGGCCAGCAATCAGCCCCAGCATTTT
>TRBD1|TRBV5-4|TRBJ1-1|once
CASSPGQLGTEAFF
TGTGCCAGCAGCCCGGGACAGTTAGGCACTGAAGCTTTCTTT
>TRBD2|TRBV5-1|TRBJ2-1|few
CASSYPTSGRPSSYNEQFF
TGCGCCAGCAGCTACCCCACTAGCGGGAGGCCAAGCTCCTACAATGAGCAGTTCTTC
>TRBD1|TRBV4-1|TRBJ1-2|-
CASSLSPGQGDYGYTF
TGCGCCAGCAGCCTTTCCCCGGGACAGGGTGACTATGGCTACACCTTC
>-|TRBV6-6|TRBJ1-1|-
CASRRGAEAFF
TGTGCCAGCAGGCGGGGGGCTGAAGCTTTCTTT
>-|TRBV7-3|TRBJ2-5|-
CASSLSAQETQYF
TGTGCCAGCAGCTTAAGCGCACAAGAGACCCAGTACTTC